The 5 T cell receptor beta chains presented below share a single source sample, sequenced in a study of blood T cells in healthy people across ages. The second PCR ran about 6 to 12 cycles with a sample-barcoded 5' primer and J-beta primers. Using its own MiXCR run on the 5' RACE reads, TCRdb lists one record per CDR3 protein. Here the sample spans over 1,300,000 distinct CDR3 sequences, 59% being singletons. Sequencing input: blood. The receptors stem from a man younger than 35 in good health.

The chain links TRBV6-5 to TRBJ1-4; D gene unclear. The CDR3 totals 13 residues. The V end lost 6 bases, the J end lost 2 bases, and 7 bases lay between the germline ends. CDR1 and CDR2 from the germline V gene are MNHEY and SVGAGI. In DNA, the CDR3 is TGTGCCAGCAGGGACGATACTAATGAAAAACTGTTTTTT. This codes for CASRDDTNEKLFF.

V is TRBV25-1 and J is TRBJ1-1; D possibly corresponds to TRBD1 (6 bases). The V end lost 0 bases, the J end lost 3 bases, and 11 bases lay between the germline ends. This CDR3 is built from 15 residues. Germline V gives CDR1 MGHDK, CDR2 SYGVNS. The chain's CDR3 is CASSEYKGGDTEAFF. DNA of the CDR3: TGTGCCAGCAGTGAATATAAGGGGGGAGACACTGAAGCTTTCTTT.

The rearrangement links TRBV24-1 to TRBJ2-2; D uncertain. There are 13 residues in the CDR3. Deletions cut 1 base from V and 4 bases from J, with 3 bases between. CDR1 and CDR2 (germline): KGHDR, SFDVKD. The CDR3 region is CATSDFLTGELFF. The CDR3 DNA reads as TGTGCCACCAGTGATTTTCTCACCGGGGAGCTGTTTTTT.

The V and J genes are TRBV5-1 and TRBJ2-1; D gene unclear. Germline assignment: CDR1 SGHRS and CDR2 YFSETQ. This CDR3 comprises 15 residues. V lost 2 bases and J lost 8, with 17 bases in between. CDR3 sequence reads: CASSLGPPEDHEQFF. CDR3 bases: TGCGCCAGCAGCTTAGGCCCCCCAGAGGACCATGAGCAGTTCTTC.

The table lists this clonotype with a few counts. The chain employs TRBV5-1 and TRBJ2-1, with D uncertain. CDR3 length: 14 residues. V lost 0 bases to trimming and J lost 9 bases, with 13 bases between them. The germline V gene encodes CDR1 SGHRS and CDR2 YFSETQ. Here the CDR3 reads CASSLALTPGEQFF. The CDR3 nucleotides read TGCGCCAGCAGCTTGGCCCTGACCCCCGGTGAGCAGTTCTTC. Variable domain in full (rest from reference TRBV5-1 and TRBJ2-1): KAGVTQTPRYLIKTRGQQVTLSCSPISGHRSVSWYQQTPGQGLQFLFEYFSETQRNKGNFPGRFSGRQFSNSRSEMNVSTLELGDSALYLCASSLALTPGEQFFGPGTRLTVL.